This T cell receptor (beta chain) stems from a study of T-cell reconstitution after alpha-beta-depleted transplantation in children. Whole-study results and caveats: Surviving thymic progenitors and recipient T cells were the source of high TCRbeta diversity at day 60 in some patients. Where alpha-beta T cells came from about two months after transplant was reportedly several hundred expanded graft clones. Most T-cell counts and diversity one year after the transplant came from T cells that were newly produced.

With regard to this clonotype: Its antigen is undetermined.

A library of TCRbeta sequences, prepared with unique molecular identifiers, was generated. Via MiXCR, TCRdb re-called the PCR reads, giving one row per CDR3 protein. The data hold approximately 400,000 distinct CDR3 sequences, with 15% to 20% observed a single time. The CDR3 consists of 13 residues. The V end was cut by 0 bases, the J end by 3 bases, with 5 bases between. Germline CDR1 reads SEHNR; CDR2 reads FQNEAQ (reference sequence). This receptor was obtained from a boy in the first two years of life who had a stem cell transplant for Wiskott-Aldrich syndrome, so the T cells may come from the graft donor. This chain connects TRBV7-9 to TRBJ2-5; D unresolved. This material consisted of PBMCs, mostly from graft donor cells, taken 360 days after TCRalphabeta/CD19-depleted stem cell transplant. CDR3 coding DNA: TGTGCCAGCAGCTTAGCCCTGGAAGAGACCCAGTACTTC. Protein product: CASSLALEETQYF.